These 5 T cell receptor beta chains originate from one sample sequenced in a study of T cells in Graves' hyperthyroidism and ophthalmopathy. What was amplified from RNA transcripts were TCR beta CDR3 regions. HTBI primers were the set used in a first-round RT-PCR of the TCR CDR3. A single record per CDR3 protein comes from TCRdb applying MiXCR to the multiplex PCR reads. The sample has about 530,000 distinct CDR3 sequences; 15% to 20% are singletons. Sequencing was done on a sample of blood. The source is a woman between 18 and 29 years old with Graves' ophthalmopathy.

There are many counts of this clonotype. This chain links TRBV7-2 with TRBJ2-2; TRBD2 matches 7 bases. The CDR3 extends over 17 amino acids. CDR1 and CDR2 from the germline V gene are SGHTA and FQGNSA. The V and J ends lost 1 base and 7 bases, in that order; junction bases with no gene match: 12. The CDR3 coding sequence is TGTGCCAGCAGCTTAGATGGGGCGGGAGTACGGATCGGGGAGCTGTTTTTT. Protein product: CASSLDGAGVRIGELFF.

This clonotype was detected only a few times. The CDR3 DNA sequence: TGTGCCAGCCGGCCTAGCGGGAGCAACGAGCAGTACTTC. This encodes CASRPSGSNEQYF. The chain couples TRBV6-1 to TRBJ2-7; 10 nucleotides match TRBD2. Germline values: CDR1 MNHNS, CDR2 SASEGT. This CDR3 contains 13 residues. J lost 5 bases, V lost 8 bases, and 6 bases had no gene match.

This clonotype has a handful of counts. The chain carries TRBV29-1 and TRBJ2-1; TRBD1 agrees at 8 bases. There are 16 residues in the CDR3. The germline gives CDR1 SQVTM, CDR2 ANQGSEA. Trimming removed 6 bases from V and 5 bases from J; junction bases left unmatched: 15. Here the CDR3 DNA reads TGCAGCGTGGATGGACAGGGCCTTCAAGATGACAATGAGCAGTTCTTC. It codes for CSVDGQGLQDDNEQFF.

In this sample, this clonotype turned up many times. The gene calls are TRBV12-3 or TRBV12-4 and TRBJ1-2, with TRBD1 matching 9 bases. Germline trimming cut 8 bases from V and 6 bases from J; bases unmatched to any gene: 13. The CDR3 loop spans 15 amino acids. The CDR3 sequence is CASWRDRVSSDGYTF. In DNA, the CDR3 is TGTGCCAGCTGGCGGGACAGGGTTTCATCTGATGGCTACACCTTC.

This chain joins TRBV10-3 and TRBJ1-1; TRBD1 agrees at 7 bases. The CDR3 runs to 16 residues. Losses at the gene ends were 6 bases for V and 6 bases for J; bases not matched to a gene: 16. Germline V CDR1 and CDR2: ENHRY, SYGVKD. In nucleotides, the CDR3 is TGTGCCATCAGGGACAGGTTTTGGCCCCGGTGGGCTGAAGCTTTCTTT. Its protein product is CAIRDRFWPRWAEAFF.